A selection of T cell receptor beta chains follows, all from one sample in a study of graft-versus-host responses after intestinal transplantation. Their recognized antigens are unknown. TCRdb's table, derived via immunoSEQ multiplex PCR, lists solely in-frame clones and lacks some. The sample includes about 100,000 clones, less than 90% seen only once; the top ten take roughly 0.95%. The sample was unstimulated CD4+ T cells sorted from spleen or lymph node cells, taken before transplant. The receptors derive from a human donor who was the organ donor for an intestinal transplant. Each CDR3 is given with its conserved first and last residue. The D gene is left open where the match is weak. Clone size appears in some rows only: once, few, many, or a class for an expanded clone.

D	V	size	J	CDR3	DNA
.	TRBV28	once	TRBJ1-5	CASGPGGLNQPQHF	TGTGCCAGCGGACCCGGGGGGCTGAATCAGCCCCAGCATTTT
.	TRBV10-3	.	TRBJ1-6	CAIRGVRSPLHF	TGTGCCATCAGGGGGGTTCGTTCACCCCTCCACTTT
.	TRBV5-6	.	TRBJ1-6	CASSLYRIRNSPLHF	TGTGCCAGCAGCTTGTACCGAATTAGAAATTCACCCCTCCACTTT
.	TRBV7-2	once	TRBJ1-1	CASSLGRGNTEAFF	TGTGCCAGCAGCTTAGGGAGGGGGAACACTGAAGCTTTCTTT
.	TRBV5-4	.	TRBJ2-3	CASSLVGPGDTQYF	TGTGCCAGCAGCTTGGTAGGGCCGGGGGATACGCAGTATTTT
.	TRBV4-2	.	TRBJ1-1	CASSQEGGTEAFF	TGTGCCAGCAGCCAAGAAGGGGGCACTGAAGCTTTCTTT
.	TRBV6-1	.	TRBJ1-2	CASRGFDRGYTF	TGTGCCAGCAGGGGTTTTGACAGGGGCTACACCTTC
.	TRBV10-3	.	TRBJ1-1	CAISEIQGSEAFF	TGTGCCATCAGTGAAATACAGGGAAGTGAAGCTTTCTTT
.	TRBV28	.	TRBJ1-5	CASSLFEQPQHF	TGTGCCAGCAGTTTATTTGAGCAGCCCCAGCATTTT
.	TRBV5-1	.	TRBJ2-3	CASSQVGDATDTQYF	TGCGCCAGCAGCCAGGTAGGGGACGCCACAGATACGCAGTATTTT
TRBD2	TRBV7-9	.	TRBJ2-1	CASSPHWAGGGNEQFF	TGTGCCAGCAGCCCTCACTGGGCGGGGGGTGGCAATGAGCAGTTCTTC
.	TRBV5-1	few	TRBJ1-3	CASSSLPGGLGNTIYF	TGCGCCAGCAGCTCACTACCCGGGGGCTTGGGAAACACCATATATTTT
.	TRBV5-1	few	TRBJ2-3	CASSPGTVTDTQYF	TGCGCCAGCAGCCCTGGGACGGTAACAGATACGCAGTATTTT
TRBD1	TRBV30	.	TRBJ1-5	CAWSVQGLNQPQHF	TGTGCCTGGAGTGTACAGGGGCTCAATCAGCCCCAGCATTTT
.	TRBV9	.	TRBJ2-2	CASSVYGWATSTGELFF	TGTGCCAGCAGCGTATACGGGTGGGCTACGAGCACCGGGGAGCTGTTTTTT